This T cell receptor (beta chain) was recovered during a study of shared clonotypes between healthy human individuals. Whole-study findings and limits: What naive subsets generally showed was a larger estimated richness than memory subsets showed.

In regard to this clone: Its antigen is unidentified.

CDR3 size: 15 residues. From germline, CDR1 is SGHTA and CDR2 FQGNSA. Trimming cost V 1 base and J 4 bases, with 11 bases left between them. Sequencing used immunoSEQ multiplex PCR; TCRdb keeps in-frame clones, though not all of them. The profile shows 650,000 to 750,000 clones, roughly 70% of them singletons. The sequencing input was memory CD4+ T cells sorted from blood. Regarding subset: CD45RA-negative fraction. The chain combines TRBV7-2 with TRBJ2-1; D is unclear. This receptor was taken from a woman aged 25-40 years in good health. The CDR3 DNA sequence: TGTGCCAGCAGCTTAGGGTCTCGACGGTACAATGAGCAGTTCTTC. Its translation is CASSLGSRRYNEQFF.